Each of the 29 T cell receptor beta chains below was sequenced from the same sample in a study of blood T cell repertoires in COVID-19. Libraries were prepared by immunoSEQ multiplex PCR; TCRdb keeps only in-frame clonotypes and omits some of them. Among 240,000 or so clones listed, almost 85% were seen once. The sequenced material came from peripheral blood. These receptors were taken from a woman aged 80 or over with acute or convalescent COVID-19.

The chain employs TRBV19 and TRBJ2-2, with 10 bases aligning to TRBD1. Germline V gene sequence: CDR1 LNHDA, CDR2 SQIVND (reference sequence). CDR3 size: 17 residues. Unmatched junction bases numbered 6, after V lost 0 bases and J lost 5 bases. CDR3 in amino acids: CASSIDGPGQGTGELFF. The CDR3 DNA sequence: TGTGCCAGTAGTATAGATGGTCCGGGACAGGGGACCGGGGAGCTGTTTTTT.

This rearrangement joins TRBV28 to TRBJ1-4, with 11 bases matching TRBD1. The ends lost 7 bases at V and 8 bases at J; junction bases unmatched: 3. CDR1 is MDHEN, CDR2 SYDVKM, per germline. The CDR3 contains 13 residues. The chain's CDR3 is CASTDRGQEKLFF. The CDR3 DNA follows: TGTGCCAGCACGGACAGGGGGCAGGAAAAACTGTTTTTT.

This sequence joins TRBV19 and TRBJ2-7, with TRBD1 as a possible D gene (6 bases). Germline lookup yields CDR1 LNHDA and CDR2 SQIVND (reference sequence). The ends were cut back, 4 bases at V and 0 bases at J, with 13 bases in the middle. This CDR3 is 15 amino acids long. This CDR3 is CASSNEGVSSYEQYF. The DNA of the CDR3 is TGTGCCAGTAGTAACGAGGGGGTAAGCTCCTACGAGCAGTACTTC.

The CDR3 DNA reads TGTGCCAGCAGGTTAAGCCGGGACAGGCATGAGCAGTTCTTC. It yields the protein CASRLSRDRHEQFF. The chain uses TRBV28 and TRBJ2-1; 8 nucleotides line up with TRBD1. V lost 6 bases to trimming and J lost 8 bases; unmatched junction nucleotides: 9. The CDR3 is made up of 14 amino acids. Germline CDR1 MDHEN, CDR2 SYDVKM.

The chain recombines TRBV28 with TRBJ2-3, with TRBD2 as a possible D gene (6 bases). The V end was cut by 4 bases, the J end by 3 bases, with 11 bases between. The CDR3 length is 14 residues. Germline loops: CDR1 MDHEN, CDR2 SYDVKM. DNA of the CDR3: TGTGCCAGCAGTTCAATGGGGGGAACAGATACGCAGTATTTT. It codes for CASSSMGGTDTQYF.

The rearrangement joins TRBV25-1 to TRBJ2-5, with D possibly being TRBD2 (7 bases). Germline V gene sequence: CDR1 MGHDK, CDR2 SYGVNS. V shed 3 bases and J shed 1 base, with 12 bases lying between them. This CDR3 is 15 amino acids long. CDR3 region: CASSDAGAVQETQYF. CDR3 DNA: TGTGCCAGCAGTGATGCGGGGGCTGTCCAAGAGACCCAGTACTTC.

Points on this clone: The same CDR3 can be traced to other DNA sequences in this sample. This sequence joins TRBV11-2 and TRBJ1-2; no firm D call. Trimming pared 0 bases from V and 1 base from J, leaving 3 bases between. Germline V gives CDR1 SGHAT, CDR2 FQNNGV. The CDR3 covers 13 residues. The CDR3 spells CASSLDSNYGYTF. CDR3 bases: TGTGCCAGCAGCTTAGATAGTAACTATGGCTACACCTTC.

The chain employs TRBV2 and TRBJ2-7; TRBD2 agrees at 10 bases. Germline CDR1 is SNHLY and CDR2 is FYNNEI. With V trimmed by 8 bases and J by 7 bases, 17 bases remained unmatched. CDR3 size: 16 residues. CDR3 sequence reads: CASFKSGGAQAGEQYF. The CDR3 bases are TGTGCCAGCTTTAAGAGCGGGGGGGCCCAGGCTGGAGAGCAGTACTTC.

The CDR3 sequence is CASSSGQDYGYTF. DNA of the CDR3: TGTGCCAGCAGCTCCGGACAGGACTATGGCTACACCTTC. The V and J genes are TRBV7-2 and TRBJ1-2; 7 nucleotides agree with TRBD1. The V segment lost 4 bases and the J segment 3 bases; nucleotides outside the gene matches: 2. This CDR3 is built from 13 residues. Germline values: CDR1 SGHTA, CDR2 FQGNSA.

As concerns this clone: The sample contains more than one DNA sequence encoding this CDR3. This rearrangement joins TRBV19 to TRBJ1-5, with 9 nucleotides matching TRBD1. CDR3 length: 15 residues. The junction had 6 bases not matched to a gene; V was cut back by 6 bases and J by 3 bases. Germline V gene sequence: CDR1 LNHDA, CDR2 SQIVND (reference sequence). CDR3 sequence: CASSTDRGDNQPQHF. The CDR3 DNA reads as TGTGCCAGTAGCACGGACAGGGGCGACAATCAGCCCCAGCATTTT. The full variable domain, its missing parts supplied by reference TRBV19 and TRBJ1-5, is DGGITQSPKYLFRKEGQNVTLSCEQNLNHDAMYWYRQDPGQGLRLIYYSQIVNDFQKGDIAEGYSVSREKKESFPLTVTSAQKNPTAFYLCASSTDRGDNQPQHFGDGTRLSIL.

This clone has just one count. This chain joins TRBV7-5 and TRBJ2-1; the D call of TRBD2 is as the table states it, not checked on the DNA. TRBV7-5 is listed as a pseudogene. The CDR3 extends over 10 amino acids. In nucleotides, the CDR3 is TGTGTCCGAGGGAGCAATGAGCAGTTCTTC. Encoded protein: CVRGSNEQFF.

The chain carries TRBV9 and TRBJ1-1; maybe TRBD1 (5 bases). V lost 0 bases and J 4 bases, leaving 16 bases between the germline ends. The CDR3 totals 16 residues. The V gene's germline CDR1 is SGDLS and CDR2 YYNGEE. The chain's CDR3 is CASSVGFLEGPTEAFF. In nucleotides, the CDR3 is TGTGCCAGCAGCGTAGGATTTTTGGAGGGGCCCACTGAAGCTTTCTTT. The full variable domain, rest sourced from reference TRBV9 and TRBJ1-1, is DSGVTQTPKHLITATGQRVTLRCSPRSGDLSVYWYQQSLDQGLQFLIQYYNGEERAKGNILERFSAQQFPDLHSELNLSSLELGDSALYFCASSVGFLEGPTEAFFGQGTRLTVV.

This clone has just a few counts. The chain has TRBV25-1 and TRBJ1-3, with D hard to call. V dropped 1 base and J dropped 0 bases, with 13 bases sitting between them. Germline V CDR1 and CDR2: MGHDK, SYGVNS. This CDR3 has 17 amino acids. CDR3 sequence: CASSESLGVSSGNTIYF. In nucleotides, the CDR3 is TGTGCCAGCAGTGAATCCCTCGGGGTATCCTCTGGAAACACCATATATTTT.

The chain is built from TRBV7-3 and TRBJ2-3, with 9 bases lining up with TRBD1. The V gene end was trimmed by 5 bases and the J gene end by 5 bases; junction bases not matched to a gene: 8. CDR3 length equals 15 residues. Per germline, CDR1 SGHTA and CDR2 FQGTGA. The DNA of the CDR3 is TGTGCCAGCAGCCCCCGTAGGACAGGGGAAGATACGCAGTATTTT. Its protein product is CASSPRRTGEDTQYF.

This clone was counted a single time. This chain joins TRBV19 and TRBJ2-3; 9 nucleotides match TRBD2. Germline lookup yields CDR1 LNHDA and CDR2 SQIVND (reference sequence). The CDR3 is 15 amino acids. Unmatched junction bases numbered 4, after V lost 6 bases and J lost 0 bases. CDR3 in DNA: TGTGCCAGTAGCAGAACTAGCGGGAGCACAGATACGCAGTATTTT. Translated: CASSRTSGSTDTQYF.

J is TRBJ1-5 and V is TRBV28, with TRBD1 identical over 7 bases. The CDR3 length is 13 residues. CDR1 is MDHEN and CDR2 is SYDVKM in the germline V gene. Losses at the gene ends were 5 bases for V and 7 bases for J; bases not matched to a gene: 5. CDR3 amino acids: CASSADRMQPQHF. CDR3 sequence (DNA): TGTGCCAGCAGTGCGGACAGGATGCAGCCCCAGCATTTT.

V is TRBV29-1 and J is TRBJ2-6, with D tentatively TRBD1 (6 bases). CDR3 length: 14 residues. CDR1 is SQVTM, CDR2 ANQGSEA, per germline. Trimming removed 6 bases from V and 0 bases from J, with 9 bases in between. CDR3 loop: CSVKDSSGANVLTF. The CDR3 bases are TGCAGCGTGAAGGACAGCTCTGGGGCCAACGTCCTGACTTTC.

The CDR3 bases are TGTGCCAGTGCACGCAACAGGGGCCCCACAACTAATGAAAAACTGTTTTTT. Its protein is CASARNRGPTTNEKLFF. The rearrangement joins TRBV19 to TRBJ1-4; 7 bases line up with TRBD1. V lost 8 bases and J lost 0; bases outside the gene matches: 12. The germline gives CDR1 LNHDA, CDR2 SQIVND (reference sequence). The CDR3 extends over 17 amino acids.

This clone was observed a handful of times. The chain uses TRBV4-2 and TRBJ2-1; D possibly corresponds to TRBD2 (5 bases). CDR1 and CDR2 from the germline V gene are LGHNA and YNFKEQ. Trimming took off 1 base at V and 0 bases at J, with 13 bases between the two ends. The CDR3 is 17 amino acids. CDR3: CASSQAGERSSYNEQFF. The CDR3 DNA is TGTGCCAGCAGCCAAGCAGGCGAGCGGAGCTCCTACAATGAGCAGTTCTTC.

The rearrangement uses TRBV6-2 or TRBV6-3 and TRBJ2-2; TRBD2 matches 9 bases. V lost 4 bases and J lost 6; bases outside the gene matches: 3. Germline CDR1 reads MNHEY; CDR2 reads SVGEGT. This CDR3 is built from 14 residues. The CDR3, as DNA: TGTGCCAGCAGTTTGAGCGGGAGGTCCGGGGAGCTGTTTTTT. As protein: CASSLSGRSGELFF.

The chain uses TRBV4-1 and TRBJ1-1; D is perhaps TRBD1 (5 bases). The germline V gene has CDR1 MGHRA and CDR2 YSYEKL. V lost 2 bases and J lost 2, with 15 bases in between. CDR3 length: 16 residues. CDR3 amino acids: CASSQRPGQGNTEAFF. The CDR3 coding sequence is TGCGCCAGCAGCCAAAGACCTGGGCAGGGAAACACTGAAGCTTTCTTT.

This rearrangement joins TRBV7-3 to TRBJ2-5; 15 bases line up with TRBD2. Germline V gene data show CDR1 as SGHTA and CDR2 as FQGTGA. CDR3 length: 16 amino acids. The J segment lost 6 bases and the V segment lost 5 bases, leaving 7 bases of the junction unmatched. DNA for the CDR3: TGTGCCAGCAGCCCAGGGACTAGCGGGGGGCGCCAGACCCAGTACTTC. This codes for CASSPGTSGGRQTQYF.

This clone has a handful of counts. The chain combines TRBV5-3 with TRBJ2-7; D not resolved. TRBV5-3 is an ORF; its function is uncertain. The length of the CDR3 is 15 residues. Between the trimmed V and J ends, which lost 2 bases and 5 bases, there was a span of 17 bases. CDR3 loop: CARSFIIQLCHEQYF. The DNA for the CDR3 is TGTGCCAGAAGCTTTATTATTCAACTGTGCCACGAGCAGTACTTC.

The chain employs TRBV7-2 and TRBJ1-1, with D tentatively TRBD1 (5 bases). V was cut by 0 bases and J by 0 bases, with 11 bases left in between. CDR3 size: 16 residues. Looked up from germline, CDR1 is SGHTA and CDR2 is FQGNSA. The CDR3 loop is CASSLAHAGLNTEAFF. DNA for the CDR3: TGTGCCAGCAGCTTAGCGCATGCAGGGTTGAACACTGAAGCTTTCTTT.

The chain uses TRBV2 and TRBJ1-2, with 7 bases identical to TRBD1. Germline CDR1 is SNHLY and CDR2 is FYNNEI. V lost 6 bases and J lost 3; bases outside the gene matches: 10. This CDR3 spans 15 amino acids. CDR3 amino acids: CASRLGTALYYGYTF. DNA of the CDR3: TGTGCCAGCAGACTCGGGACAGCGTTGTACTATGGCTACACCTTC. Full variable domain (missing parts from reference TRBV2 and TRBJ1-2): EPEVTQTPSHQVTQMGQEVILRCVPISNHLYFYWYRQILGQKVEFLVSFYNNEISEKSEIFDDQFSVERPDGSNFTLKIRSTKLEDSAMYFCASRLGTALYYGYTFGSGTRLTVV.

This clone has a handful of counts. The chain carries TRBV3-1 (or the pseudogene TRBV3-2) and TRBJ1-2; perhaps TRBD1 as D (6 bases). Between the trimmed V and J ends, which lost 1 base and 8 bases, there was a span of 29 bases. Per the germline V gene, CDR1 is LGHDT and CDR2 is YNNKEL (reference sequence). This CDR3 has 19 amino acids. CDR3 sequence reads: CASSQVRGKPPGPNGGYTF. The CDR3 nucleotides are TGTGCCAGCAGCCAAGTAAGGGGGAAGCCCCCCGGGCCCAACGGGGGCTACACCTTC.

About this clone itself: Other DNA sequences in this specimen translate into the identical CDR3. The genes are TRBV19 and TRBJ1-5, with a weak D call TRBD1 (6 bases). The length of the CDR3 is 13 residues. Per the germline V gene, CDR1 is LNHDA and CDR2 is SQIVND (reference sequence). V was clipped by 7 bases and J by 3 bases, with 10 bases between them. CDR3 coding DNA: TGTGCCAGTAAGGACAGATCCAATCAGCCCCAGCATTTT. This encodes CASKDRSNQPQHF.

This clone was recorded once. The rearrangement uses TRBV4-2 and TRBJ2-1, with 12 bases lining up with TRBD2. V shed 4 bases, J shed 5 bases, and the junction held 3 bases outside the gene matches. Germline lookup yields CDR1 LGHNA and CDR2 YNFKEQ. The CDR3 sequence is 15 residues long. The CDR3 sequence is CASSPGTSGHNEQFF. As DNA, the CDR3 is TGTGCCAGCAGCCCAGGGACTAGCGGGCACAATGAGCAGTTCTTC.

The genes are TRBV11-2 and TRBJ2-7; 9 nucleotides line up with TRBD1. Germline CDR1 SGHAT, CDR2 FQNNGV. CDR3 length: 15 amino acids. V lost 5 bases to trimming and J lost 2 bases; unmatched junction nucleotides: 7. The CDR3 DNA sequence: TGTGCCAGCAGCCGGGACCGGACAGGGGCCTACGAGCAGTACTTC. Amino acids: CASSRDRTGAYEQYF.